This T cell receptor beta chain stems from a study of siplizumab effects on memory and regulatory T cells. This table comes from immunoSEQ multiplex PCR, and its TCRdb copy is limited to in-frame clones, with some not included. Of around 100,000 clones listed, about 91% are singletons. V dropped 8 bases and J dropped 8 bases, with 10 bases sitting between them. This CDR3 region has 11 residues. Germline V CDR1 and CDR2: MNHEY, SVGAGI. A word on this clone: The antigen remains unidentified.

Study-level points and caveats: Proliferating Tregs' suppressive function in siplizumab cultures went unconfirmed. Of the proliferating CD4+ or CD8+ clones, roughly 75-96% lacked a naive or memory phenotype that could be assigned. With siplizumab, cumulative frequency of CD4+ memory-derived alloreactive sequences dropped significantly.

The chain carries TRBV6-5 and TRBJ2-1, with D uncertain. The TCR originated in a human donor in good health. The sample was Tregs sorted from blood. DNA for the CDR3: TGTGCCAGCTCGAACGCCGATGAGCAGTTCTTC. Its translation is CASSNADEQFF.